This T cell receptor (beta chain) was identified during a study of siplizumab effects on memory and regulatory T cells. The data were produced by immunoSEQ multiplex PCR, yet TCRdb's version contains in-frame clones alone and is incomplete. The data contain more than 95,000 clones, over 90% of them seen just once; the ten biggest clones take up roughly 0.64%. Regarding this clone: What it recognizes is unknown.

Germline V gene lookup returns CDR1 SGDLS and CDR2 YYNGEE. The ends were cut back, 3 bases at V and 7 bases at J, with 14 bases in the middle. The CDR3 is 15 residues long. Whole-study results and caveats: Proliferating Tregs' suppressive function in siplizumab cultures went unconfirmed.

Sequences were obtained from Tregs sorted from blood. The sequence was collected from a human donor in good health. The chain uses TRBV9 and TRBJ1-6, with a possible D match to TRBD1 (6 bases). CDR3 region: CASSATGLLNSPLHF. The CDR3 DNA reads as TGTGCCAGCAGCGCCACAGGGCTTCTGAATTCACCCCTCCACTTT.